This TCR beta chain was obtained from a study of radiotherapy plus CTLA-4 blockade in lung cancer. Study context: Among patients, over 15% showed objective responses, and roughly 31% had disease control. Study results and limitations: Radiotherapy plus ipilimumab was followed by expansion in blood of tumor-derived TCR clones.

As concerns this clone: Antigen unknown.

Enrolled patients, whose metastatic non-small-cell lung cancer was chemo-refractory, received focal radiation plus CTLA-4 blockade with ipilimumab. Using immunoSEQ multiplex PCR, the repertoire was profiled, and TCRdb retains in-frame clones only, with some absent. The sample yields tens of thousands of clones, 70% to 80% seen once. V gave up 2 bases and J gave up 4 bases; unmatched junction bases: 14. Germline CDR1 MNHNS, CDR2 SASEGT. This CDR3 comprises 18 residues. This chain joins TRBV6-1 and TRBJ1-2; TRBD1 matches 9 bases. The specimen was peripheral blood, collected from a patient treated with radiotherapy plus ipilimumab. The TCR sequence derives from a human donor with non-small cell lung cancer who had stable disease on radiotherapy plus ipilimumab. The CDR3 sequence is CASSELTPGTGTFYGYTF. The CDR3, as DNA: TGTGCCAGCAGTGAACTCACACCCGGGACAGGGACCTTCTATGGCTACACCTTC.